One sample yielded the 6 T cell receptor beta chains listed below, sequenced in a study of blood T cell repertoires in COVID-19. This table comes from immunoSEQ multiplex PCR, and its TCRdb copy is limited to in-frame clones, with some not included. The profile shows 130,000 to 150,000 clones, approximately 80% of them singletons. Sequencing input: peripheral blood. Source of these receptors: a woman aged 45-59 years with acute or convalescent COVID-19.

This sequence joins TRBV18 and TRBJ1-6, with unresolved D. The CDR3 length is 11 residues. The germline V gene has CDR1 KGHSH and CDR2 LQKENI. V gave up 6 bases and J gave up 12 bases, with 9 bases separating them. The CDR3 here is CASSLDGPLHF. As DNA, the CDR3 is TGTGCCAGCTCCCTAGACGGACCCCTCCACTTT.

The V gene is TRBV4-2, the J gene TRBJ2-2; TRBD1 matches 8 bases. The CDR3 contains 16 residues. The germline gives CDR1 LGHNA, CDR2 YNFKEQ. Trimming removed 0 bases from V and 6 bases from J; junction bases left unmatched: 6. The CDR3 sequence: CASSQEFQGAPGELFF. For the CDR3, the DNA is TGTGCCAGCAGCCAAGAGTTCCAGGGGGCCCCCGGGGAGCTGTTTTTT.

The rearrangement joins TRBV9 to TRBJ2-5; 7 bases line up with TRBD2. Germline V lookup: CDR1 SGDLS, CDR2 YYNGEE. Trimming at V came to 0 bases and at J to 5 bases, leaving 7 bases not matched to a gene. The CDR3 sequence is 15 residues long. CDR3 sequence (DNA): TGTGCCAGCAGCGTAGATTTCCACGGGGGGGAGACCCAGTACTTC. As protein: CASSVDFHGGETQYF.

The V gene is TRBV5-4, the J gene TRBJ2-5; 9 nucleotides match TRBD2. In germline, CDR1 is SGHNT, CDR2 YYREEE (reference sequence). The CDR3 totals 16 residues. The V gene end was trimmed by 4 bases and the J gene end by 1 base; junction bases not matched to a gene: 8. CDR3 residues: CASSRPSGDFQETQYF. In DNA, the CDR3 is TGTGCCAGCAGCCGGCCTAGCGGGGACTTCCAAGAGACCCAGTACTTC.

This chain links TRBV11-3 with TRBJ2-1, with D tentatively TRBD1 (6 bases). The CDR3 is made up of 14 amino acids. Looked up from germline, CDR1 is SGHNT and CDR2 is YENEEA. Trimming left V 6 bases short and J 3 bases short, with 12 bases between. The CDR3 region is CASSSTGVYNEQFF. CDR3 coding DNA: TGTGCCAGCAGTTCGACAGGCGTCTACAATGAGCAGTTCTTC.

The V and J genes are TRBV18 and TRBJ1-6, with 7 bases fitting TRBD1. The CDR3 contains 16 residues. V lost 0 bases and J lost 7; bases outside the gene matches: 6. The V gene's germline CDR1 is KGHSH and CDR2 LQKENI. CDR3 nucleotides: TGTGCCAGCTCACCACCTAATGGACAGGAGAATTCACCCCTCCACTTT. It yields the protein CASSPPNGQENSPLHF.